There are a few counts of the clone carrying this T cell receptor beta chain. CDR3 length: 14 amino acids. CDR1 and CDR2 (germline): SGHDT, YYEEEE. V lost 3 bases, J lost 4 bases, and 13 bases lay in between. The data were taken from a study of T cells in Graves' hyperthyroidism and ophthalmopathy. The CDR3 regions of TCR beta were amplified from RNA transcripts. Carried out on the TCR CDR3, a first-round RT-PCR used the HTBI primer set. TCRdb reanalysed the multiplex PCR reads using MiXCR and keeps one entry per CDR3 protein. In the table there are some 500,000 distinct CDR3 sequences, around 14% of which are singletons. Used for diagnoses were clinical symptoms, serum thyroxine and TRAb, thyroid ultrasound and orbital computed tomography.

Specimen: blood. The sequence derives from a woman in her late teens or twenties with Graves' hyperthyroidism. The chain recombines TRBV5-6 with TRBJ1-1, with D tentatively TRBD1 (6 bases). The DNA of the CDR3 is TGTGCCAGCAGCTGGCCGGGGGGGGCCACTGAAGCTTTCTTT. Translation: CASSWPGGATEAFF.